The sequence of this T cell receptor beta chain was determined in a study of post-analysis software for immune sequencing data. On the study more broadly: The study covered relapsing-remitting, secondary progressive and progressive-relapsing courses of multiple sclerosis.

This clonotype was seen only a few times. No antigen is known for it. Broader study findings: Compared against controls, patients with multiple sclerosis displayed significantly lower normalized Chao1 diversity. Roughly 5 TRBV segments (TRBV5-6, TRBV5-1 and TRBV20-1 among them) occurred more frequently in patients than in controls.

Unique-molecular-identifier-tagged TCR beta cDNA libraries were used. cDNA molecules numbering around 500,000 came from around 0.96 to 9.9 million T cells. TCRdb reprocessed the PCR reads with MiXCR, giving one entry per CDR3 protein. Altogether roughly 580,000 distinct CDR3 sequences are present, around 40% being singletons, with the ten largest covering more than 1.5%. The CDR3 runs 15 residues. Per the germline V gene, CDR1 is DFQATT and CDR2 is SNEGSKA (reference sequence). The source of this sequence is a girl aged 5 to 17 with multiple sclerosis. The V gene is TRBV20-1, the J gene TRBJ2-7; weak D call: TRBD2 (5 bases). The last part of the DNA fits TRBJ2-5 better; the J call may be wrong. Input material: blood. CDR3 loop: CSAHRRGLARETQYF. The CDR3 DNA is TGCAGTGCGCATCGTCGTGGGCTAGCTCGGGAGACCCAGTACTTC.